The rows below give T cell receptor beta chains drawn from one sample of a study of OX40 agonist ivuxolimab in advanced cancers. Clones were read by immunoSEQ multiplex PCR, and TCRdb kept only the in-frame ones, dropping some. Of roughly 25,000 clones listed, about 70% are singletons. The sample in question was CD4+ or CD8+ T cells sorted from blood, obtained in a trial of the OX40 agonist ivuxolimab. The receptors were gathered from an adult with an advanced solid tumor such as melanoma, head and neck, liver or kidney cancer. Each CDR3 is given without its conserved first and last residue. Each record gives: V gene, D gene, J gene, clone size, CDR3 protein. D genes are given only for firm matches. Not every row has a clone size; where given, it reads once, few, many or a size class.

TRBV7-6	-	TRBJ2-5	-	ASSPEMDIQETQY
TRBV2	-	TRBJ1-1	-	ASSEARHTNTEAF
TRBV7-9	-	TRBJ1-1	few	ASSLIGSEAF
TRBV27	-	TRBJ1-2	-	ASPSSDRVGYT
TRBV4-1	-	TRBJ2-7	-	ASSQLESYEQY
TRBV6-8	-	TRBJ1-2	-	ASSYGRLGGGYT
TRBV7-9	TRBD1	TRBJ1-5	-	ASSYSRTGVNQPQH
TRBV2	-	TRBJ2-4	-	AVSIGNSVY
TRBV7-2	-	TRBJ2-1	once	ASSLGTTEQF
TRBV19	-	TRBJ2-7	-	ASSILQGSYEQY
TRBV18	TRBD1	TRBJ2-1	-	ASLDPGQIYNEQF
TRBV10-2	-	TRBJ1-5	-	ASSPSDSNQPQH
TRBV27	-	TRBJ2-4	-	ASSKNRVAKNIQY
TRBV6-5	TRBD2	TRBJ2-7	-	ASSYSWGGSDEQY
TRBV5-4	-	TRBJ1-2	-	ASSLARDYGYT
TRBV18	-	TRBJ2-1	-	ASSYGGRGSNEQF